These T cell receptor beta chains were read from a single sample in a study of graft-versus-host responses after intestinal transplantation. Their cognate antigens are unknown. Clones were read by immunoSEQ multiplex PCR, and TCRdb kept only the in-frame ones, dropping some. The sample includes about 96,000 clones, 80% to 95% of them seen just once. Here the sequenced sample was unstimulated CD4+ T cells sorted from spleen or lymph node cells, taken before intestinal transplant. These receptors came from a human donor who received an intestinal transplant. CDR3s include the opening cysteine and the closing phenylalanine or tryptophan. Each record gives: clone size, J gene, V gene, CDR3 protein. Not all rows give a size; the values are once, few, many and, for expanded clones, a class.

>.|TRBJ2-7|TRBV5-1
CASSSSGMGEQYF
>.|TRBJ2-7|TRBV19
CASSIRGTSGAEQYF
>.|TRBJ2-7|TRBV15
CATSRVRVSHEQYF
>.|TRBJ1-2|TRBV28
CASSPPDTNYGYTF
>.|TRBJ1-3|TRBV5-4
CASSLYSSGNTIYF
>.|TRBJ2-3|TRBV30
CAWRQDTQYF
>.|TRBJ2-1|TRBV6-5
CASRQPGTLNEQFF
>.|TRBJ2-3|TRBV30
CAWTELAGVSDTQYF
>.|TRBJ2-7|TRBV18
CASSRGQIYEQYF
>.|TRBJ2-7|TRBV11-2
CASSLVAWGGKYF
>.|TRBJ2-1|TRBV10-1
CASSPSRYNEQFF
>.|TRBJ1-2|TRBV27
CASSSLPGQRASYGYTF
>.|TRBJ1-2|TRBV7-9
CASSPDRVSGDTF
>.|TRBJ1-2|TRBV7-9
CASSLDTGGKGYGYTF
>.|TRBJ2-5|TRBV7-9
CASSLDGSTQYF
>.|TRBJ2-5|TRBV6-1
CASSEMAGGETQYF
>once|TRBJ2-1|TRBV5-5
CASRAPGSSYNEQFF
>.|TRBJ2-1|TRBV5-1
CASSFPRGGGNEQFF
>.|TRBJ2-3|TRBV29-1
CSVSVTDTQYF
>.|TRBJ2-3|TRBV7-3
CASSRDTGLAPDTQYF
>.|TRBJ2-7|TRBV29-1
CSVEVRRSRSYEQYF
>.|TRBJ2-1|TRBV7-9
CATRRGLIDEQFF
>.|TRBJ2-1|TRBV7-6
CASLKGTGPNNEQFF
>.|TRBJ2-3|TRBV15
CATSRDGQSHTDTQYF
>.|TRBJ1-5|TRBV7-8
CASSSSGGWSNQPQHF
>.|TRBJ2-7|TRBV11-2
CASSSPWAGGREQYF
>.|TRBJ1-3|TRBV7-9
CASSLFLSGNTIYF
>.|TRBJ2-3|TRBV7-2
CASSLVGVGTDTQYF
>.|TRBJ2-3|TRBV5-1
CASNPGELDTQYF
>.|TRBJ1-2|TRBV5-6
CAGSFGGSNGYTF
>.|TRBJ2-5|TRBV6-1
CASRRGRMETQYF
>medium-sized|TRBJ1-2|TRBV6-1
CASSEAGTNYGYTF
>.|TRBJ1-2|TRBV29-1
CSVVWGGAGLYGYTF
>.|TRBJ1-1|TRBV4-2
CASSQEQGANEAFF
>.|TRBJ1-1|TRBV7-8
CASSLDRGREAFF
>.|TRBJ1-5|TRBV5-1
CASSLGTIGNQPQHF
>.|TRBJ2-7|TRBV5-1
CASSAGLTSEQYF
>once|TRBJ2-1|TRBV5-1
CASSLLTSLNYNEQFF
>.|TRBJ1-1|TRBV29-1
CSGGQHLLMNTEAFF
>.|TRBJ1-1|TRBV5-1
CASNPTGPYTEAFF
>.|TRBJ1-5|TRBV21-1
CAPGQAYSNQPQHF
>.|TRBJ1-1|TRBV7-8
CASSLAIRGTEAFF
>once|TRBJ2-5|TRBV11-2
CASSLMRGGTQYF
>.|TRBJ1-2|TRBV18
CASSPARVEFGGYTF
>.|TRBJ1-5|TRBV6-5
CASSYDRSNQPQHF
>.|TRBJ1-5|TRBV5-6
CASSYGSNQPQHF
>.|TRBJ1-1|TRBV7-2
CASSPPGGQGSAFF
>once|TRBJ1-2|TRBV19
CASSSPETGWHGYTF
>.|TRBJ2-1|TRBV19
CASINLAGGYNEQFF
>.|TRBJ1-1|TRBV9
CASSAGQLYTEAFF
>.|TRBJ2-5|TRBV27
CASSFYASEKGEETQYF
>.|TRBJ2-7|TRBV30
CALETGATYEQYF
>.|TRBJ2-7|TRBV18
CASSPVSSSYEQYF
>.|TRBJ1-1|TRBV9
CASSVQDMNTEAFF
>.|TRBJ2-1|TRBV9
CASSETSGYNEQFF
>.|TRBJ1-1|TRBV7-3
CASSQGRDTEAFF
>.|TRBJ1-1|TRBV5-6
CASSLVSGSEAFF
>.|TRBJ2-5|TRBV27
CASTSGSAGETQYF
>once|TRBJ1-6|TRBV2
CASSERAGSYNSPLHF
>.|TRBJ2-2|TRBV7-8
CASSFRKRDTNTGELFF